This T cell receptor beta chain is from a study of monozygotic twins with inflammatory bowel disease. Total RNA isolation used whole blood (no T cell sorting was performed). In regard to this clonotype: Its antigen is still unknown.

Germline V gene sequence: CDR1 SGHRS, CDR2 YFSETQ. The CDR3 has 15 residues. Broader study findings: Telling apart the different T cell subtypes was not possible. Among patients, repertoires may have gained variability from differing immunosuppressive treatments.

Each UMI harboured a 6-nucleotide sample barcode and was appended via template switching. Reanalyzing the 5' RACE reads, TCRdb keeps one entry per CDR3 protein, without DNA. This sample contains 85,000 to 110,000 distinct CDR3 sequences. This TCR was recovered from a human donor with ulcerative colitis or Crohn's disease, or a healthy co-twin of an affected twin (not recorded which). The chain uses TRBV5-1 and TRBJ1-1. The sample was blood. The CDR3: CASSLAGRGGTEAFF.